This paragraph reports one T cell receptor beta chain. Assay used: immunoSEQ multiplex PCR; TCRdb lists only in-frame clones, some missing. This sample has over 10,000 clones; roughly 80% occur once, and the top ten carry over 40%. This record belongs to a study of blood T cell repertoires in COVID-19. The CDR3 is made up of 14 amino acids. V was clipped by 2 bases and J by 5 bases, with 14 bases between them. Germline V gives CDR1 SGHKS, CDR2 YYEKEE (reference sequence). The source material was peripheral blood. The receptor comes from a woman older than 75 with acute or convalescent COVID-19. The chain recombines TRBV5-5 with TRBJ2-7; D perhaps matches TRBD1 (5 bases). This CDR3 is CASSFQGSVHEQYF. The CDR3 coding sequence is TGTGCCAGCAGCTTTCAGGGATCCGTCCACGAGCAGTACTTC.